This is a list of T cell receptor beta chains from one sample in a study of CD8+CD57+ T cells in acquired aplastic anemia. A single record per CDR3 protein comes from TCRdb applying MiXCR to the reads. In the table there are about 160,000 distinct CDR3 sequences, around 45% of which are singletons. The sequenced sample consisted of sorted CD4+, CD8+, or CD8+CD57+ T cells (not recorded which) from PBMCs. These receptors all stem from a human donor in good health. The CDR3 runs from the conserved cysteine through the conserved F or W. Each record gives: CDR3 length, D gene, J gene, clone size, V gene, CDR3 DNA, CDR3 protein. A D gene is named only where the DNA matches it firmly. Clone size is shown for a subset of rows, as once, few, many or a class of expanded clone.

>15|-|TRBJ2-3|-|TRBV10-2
TGCGCCAGCAGTGCCTTGGGAGCCAGCACAGATACGCAGTATTTT
CASSALGASTDTQYF
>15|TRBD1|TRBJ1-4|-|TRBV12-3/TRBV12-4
TGTGCCAGCAGTTCCGGACAGGGGCTCGCGGGAAAACTGTTTTTT
CASSSGQGLAGKLFF
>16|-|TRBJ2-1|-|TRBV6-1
TGTGCCAGTACTATAATGGGACATGTGGGCAGGAATGAGCAGTTCTTC
CASTIMGHVGRNEQFF
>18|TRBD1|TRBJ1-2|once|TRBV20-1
TGCAGTGCCCCACCGGAGGGGAGGGGGCTAGGGATAGACTATGGCTACACCTTC
CSAPPEGRGLGIDYGYTF
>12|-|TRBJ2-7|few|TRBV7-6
TGTGCCAGCAGCTTAGATTTGTACGAGCAGTACTTC
CASSLDLYEQYF
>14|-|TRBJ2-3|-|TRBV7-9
TGTGCCAGCAGCCCCGCCGCGGGGACAGATACGCAGTATTTT
CASSPAAGTDTQYF
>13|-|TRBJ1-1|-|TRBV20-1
TGCAGTGCGAGTGCGCAGGCGAACACAGAAGCTTCCTTT
CSASAQANTEASF
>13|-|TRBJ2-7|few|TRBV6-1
TGTGCCAGCAGTGAAGTCCGTGGCCACGAGCAGTACTTC
CASSEVRGHEQYF
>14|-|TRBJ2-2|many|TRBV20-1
TGCAGTGCTAGATTTAGCGGGAACACCGGGGAGCTGTTTTTT
CSARFSGNTGELFF
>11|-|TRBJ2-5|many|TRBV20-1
TGCAGTGCTAGAGTCCCGGAGACCCAGTACTTC
CSARVPETQYF
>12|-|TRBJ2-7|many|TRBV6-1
TGTGCCAGCAGTGATTTATCAGGGGAGCAGTACTTC
CASSDLSGEQYF
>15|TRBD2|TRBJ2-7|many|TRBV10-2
TGCGCCAGCTCTAAACTAGCGGTGTTCTCCTACGAGCAGTACTTC
CASSKLAVFSYEQYF
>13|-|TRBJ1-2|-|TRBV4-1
TGCGCCAGCACCCTAAGGGTAGGAGATGGCTACACCTTC
CASTLRVGDGYTF
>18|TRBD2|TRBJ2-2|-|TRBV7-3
TGTGCCAGCAGTTTAACGGGACTAGCGGGAGGTCGGACCGGGGAGCTGTTTTTT
CASSLTGLAGGRTGELFF
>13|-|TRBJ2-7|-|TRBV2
TGTGCCAGCAAGGTGGGGCAGGCATACGAGCAGTACTTC
CASKVGQAYEQYF
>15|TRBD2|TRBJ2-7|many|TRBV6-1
TGTGCCAGCAGAAGGACTAGCGGGGGGCCCTACGAGCAGTACTTC
CASRRTSGGPYEQYF
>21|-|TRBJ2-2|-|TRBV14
TGTGCCAGCAGCCCCAAGAGGGGCGTTGGGGCATCGGACCGGCGGACCGGGGAGCTGTTTTTT
CASSPKRGVGASDRRTGELFF
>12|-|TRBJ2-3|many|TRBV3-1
TGTGCCAGCAGCCAAGATTCGCGCACGCAGTATTTT
CASSQDSRTQYF
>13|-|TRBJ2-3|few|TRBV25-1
TGTGCCAGCAGTCCATCCGCTCCAGATACGCAGTATTTT
CASSPSAPDTQYF
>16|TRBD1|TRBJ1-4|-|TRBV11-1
TGTGTCAGCAGCCCGGGACAGGCCCGCTCGGATGAAAAACTGTTTTTT
CVSSPGQARSDEKLFF
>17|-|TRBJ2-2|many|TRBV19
TGTGCCAGTAGTATAGGACTCTCTTGGGGGCTACCCGGGGAGCTGTTTTTT
CASSIGLSWGLPGELFF
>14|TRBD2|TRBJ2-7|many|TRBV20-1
TGCAGTGCCCAAAGCGGGAGGCTTATCCACGAGCAGTACTTC
CSAQSGRLIHEQYF
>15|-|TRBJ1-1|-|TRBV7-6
TGTGCCAGCAGCTTAGTCAGGGACGCCCTCACTGAAGCTTTCTTT
CASSLVRDALTEAFF
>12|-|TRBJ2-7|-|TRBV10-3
TGTGCCTCCGGGTCTAGGGGCTACGAGCAGTACTTC
CASGSRGYEQYF
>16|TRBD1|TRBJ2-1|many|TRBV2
TGTGCCAGCAGCCGACCGACAGGGATTTCCTACAATGAGCAGTTCTTC
CASSRPTGISYNEQFF
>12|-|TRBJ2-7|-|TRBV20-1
TGCAGTGCTCAAAGAGGAAGCTACGAGCAGTACTTC
CSAQRGSYEQYF
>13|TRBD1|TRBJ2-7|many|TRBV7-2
TGTGCCAGCAGCTGGGGGACAGCCTACGAGCAGTACTTC
CASSWGTAYEQYF
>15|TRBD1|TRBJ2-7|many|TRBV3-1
TGTGCCAGCAGCCCCACCGGGACAGGGGGCGGCGAGCAGTACTTC
CASSPTGTGGGEQYF
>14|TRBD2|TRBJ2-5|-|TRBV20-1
TGCAGTGCTGCTCGGACTAGTCGGCAAGAGACCCAGTACTTC
CSAARTSRQETQYF
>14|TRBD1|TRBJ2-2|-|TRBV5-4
TGTGCCAGCGGCCTGACAGGGTACAACGGGGAGCTGTTTTTT
CASGLTGYNGELFF
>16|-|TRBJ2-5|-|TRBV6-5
TGTGCCTGCAGTTGGAGGGCCGGTGAGGTCCAAGAGACCCAGTACTTC
CACSWRAGEVQETQYF